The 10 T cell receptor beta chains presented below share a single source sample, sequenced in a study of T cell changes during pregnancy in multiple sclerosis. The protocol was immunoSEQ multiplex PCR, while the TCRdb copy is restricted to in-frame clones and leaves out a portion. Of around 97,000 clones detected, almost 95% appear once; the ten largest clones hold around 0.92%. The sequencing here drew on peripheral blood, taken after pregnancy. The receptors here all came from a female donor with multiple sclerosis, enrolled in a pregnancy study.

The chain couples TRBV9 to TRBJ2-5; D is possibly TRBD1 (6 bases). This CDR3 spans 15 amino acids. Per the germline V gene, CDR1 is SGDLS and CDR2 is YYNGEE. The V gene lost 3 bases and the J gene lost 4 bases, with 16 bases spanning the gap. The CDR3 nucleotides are TGTGCCAGCAGCGGAGGGTCAGGGGTCGGAGAGACCCAGTACTTC. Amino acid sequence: CASSGGSGVGETQYF.

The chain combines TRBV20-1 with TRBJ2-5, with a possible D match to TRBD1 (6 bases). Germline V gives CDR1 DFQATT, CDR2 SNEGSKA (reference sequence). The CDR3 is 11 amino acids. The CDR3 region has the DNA TGCAGCCTAATTGCCAGGGGGACCCAGTACTTC. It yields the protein CSLIARGTQYF.

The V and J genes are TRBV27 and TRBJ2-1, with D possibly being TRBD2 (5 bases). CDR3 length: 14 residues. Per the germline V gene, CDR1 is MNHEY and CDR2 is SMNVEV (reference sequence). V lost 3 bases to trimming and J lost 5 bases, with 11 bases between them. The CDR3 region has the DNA TGTGCCAGCAGTTTCGCGGGTCCCGACAATGAGCAGTTCTTC. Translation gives CASSFAGPDNEQFF.

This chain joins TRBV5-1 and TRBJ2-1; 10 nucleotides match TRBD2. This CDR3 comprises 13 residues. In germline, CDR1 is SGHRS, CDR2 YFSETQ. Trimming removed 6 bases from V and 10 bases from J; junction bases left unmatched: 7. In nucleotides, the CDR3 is TGCGCCAGCACATCCGTACTAGCGGGAGAGCAGTTCTTC. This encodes CASTSVLAGEQFF.

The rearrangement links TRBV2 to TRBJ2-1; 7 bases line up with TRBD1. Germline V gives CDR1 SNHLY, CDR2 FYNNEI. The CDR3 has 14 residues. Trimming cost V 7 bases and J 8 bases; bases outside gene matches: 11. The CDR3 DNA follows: TGTGCCAGCAACCTACAGGGGATTCCGTATGAGCAGTTCTTC. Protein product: CASNLQGIPYEQFF.

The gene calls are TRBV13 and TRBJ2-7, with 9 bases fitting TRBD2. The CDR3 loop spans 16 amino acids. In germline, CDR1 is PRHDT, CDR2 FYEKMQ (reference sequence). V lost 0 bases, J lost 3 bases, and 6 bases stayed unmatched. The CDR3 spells CASSLGAGGTVYEQYF. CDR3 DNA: TGTGCCAGCAGCTTAGGCGCGGGGGGGACAGTCTACGAGCAGTACTTC.

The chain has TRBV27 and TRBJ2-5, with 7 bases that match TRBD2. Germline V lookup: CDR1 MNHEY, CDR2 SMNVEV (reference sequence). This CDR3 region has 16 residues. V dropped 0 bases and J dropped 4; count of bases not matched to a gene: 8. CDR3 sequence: CASSLSRLAARETQYF. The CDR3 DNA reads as TGTGCCAGCAGTTTATCGCGCCTAGCGGCTAGAGAGACCCAGTACTTC.

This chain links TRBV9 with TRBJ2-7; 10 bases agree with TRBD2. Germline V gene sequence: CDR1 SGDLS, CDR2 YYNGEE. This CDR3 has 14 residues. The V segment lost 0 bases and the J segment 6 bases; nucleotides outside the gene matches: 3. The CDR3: CASSVGLAGVEQYF. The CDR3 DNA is TGTGCCAGCAGCGTAGGTCTAGCGGGAGTCGAGCAGTACTTC.

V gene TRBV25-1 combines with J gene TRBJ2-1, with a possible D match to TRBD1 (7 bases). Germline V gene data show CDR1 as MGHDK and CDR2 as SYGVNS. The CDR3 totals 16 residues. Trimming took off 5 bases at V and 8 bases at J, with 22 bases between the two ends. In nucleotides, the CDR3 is TGTGCCAGCAGTCCCAGGGGGGCAGGGGAGGCATATGAGCAGTTCTTC. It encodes CASSPRGAGEAYEQFF.

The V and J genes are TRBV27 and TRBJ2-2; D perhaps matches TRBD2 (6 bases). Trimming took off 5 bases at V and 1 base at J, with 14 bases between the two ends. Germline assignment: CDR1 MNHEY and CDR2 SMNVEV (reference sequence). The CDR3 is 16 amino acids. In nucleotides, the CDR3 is TGTGCCAGCAGTGCGAAGGGACTGCTGAACACCGGGGAGCTGTTTTTT. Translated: CASSAKGLLNTGELFF.